This passage covers 2 T cell receptor beta chains from one sample sequenced in a study of T cell clonality in common variable immunodeficiency. General study findings and limits: Common variable immunodeficiency TCR beta sequences reportedly had fewer deletions and N-nucleotide insertions.

These receptors' targets are unknown. The method was immunoSEQ multiplex PCR; TCRdb's version includes in-frame clones alone and lacks a portion of them. This repertoire lists about 30,000 clones without singletons; more than 4.5% sits in the top ten. Specimen: peripheral blood mononuclear cells. The receptors were sampled from a human donor with common variable immunodeficiency.

Comment on this clone: Read sequence stops 3 residues before the CDR3 end, and the germline J gene provides the missing end. The chain employs TRBV29-1 and TRBJ2-3; 12 bases line up with TRBD2. The V gene end was trimmed by 1 base and the J gene end by 2 bases; junction bases not matched to a gene: 1. The V gene's germline CDR1 is SQVTM and CDR2 ANQGSEA. This CDR3 is built from 15 residues. The CDR3 reads CSVEGTSGVTDTQYF. CDR3 DNA (partial): TGCAGCGTTGAAGGGACTAGCGGGGTCACAGATACG.

This clone was detected a few times. The CDR3 end lies 3 residues beyond the end of the read and is filled in from the germline J gene. The chain joins TRBV6-2 or TRBV6-3 to TRBJ1-5, with 9 positions matching TRBD1. This CDR3 region has 15 residues. Trimming cost V 8 bases and J 1 base; bases outside gene matches: 6. Germline CDR1 reads MNHEY; CDR2 reads SVGEGT. Partial CDR3 DNA: TGTGCCAGCGGAACAGGGGGCACGAGCAATCAGCCC. Residues: CASGTGGTSNQP. The full CDR3 protein is CASGTGGTSNQPQHF.